This T cell receptor (beta chain) was profiled in a study of T cell repertoires in cytomegalovirus infection. Study in general: Indications of both CMV infection and matching HLA type were provided by public TCR beta signatures.

Using its own MiXCR run on the reads, TCRdb lists one record per CDR3 protein. Here the sample spans roughly 640,000 distinct CDR3 sequences, 20% to 25% being singletons. Study-level points and caveats: What dominated the ex vivo response were HLA-C-restricted CMV-specific TCR beta clonotypes. Public TCR beta family frequency separated CMV-and-HLA carriers, including in an independent cohort.

In this sample, this clonotype turned up many times. Its antigen is unidentified. V was cut by 0 bases and J by 2 bases, with 11 bases left in between. Per germline, CDR1 SGHDN and CDR2 FVKESK. CDR3 length: 16 amino acids. This chain joins TRBV14 and TRBJ1-5; D gene ambiguous. Sequenced input: CD8+ T cells from PBMCs. This receptor was obtained from a human donor in good health (CMV status not recorded). Some clones in this sample may be carry-over from other donors' samples. CDR3 bases: TGTGCCAGCAGCCAAGATCGGGGTCTAGGCAATCAGCCCCAGCATTTT. Residues: CASSQDRGLGNQPQHF.